This T cell receptor (beta chain) was retrieved from a study of blood T cell repertoires in COVID-19. The protocol was immunoSEQ multiplex PCR, while the TCRdb copy is restricted to in-frame clones and leaves out a portion. The table has approximately 91,000 clones, roughly 80% seen once; the top ten hold around 20%. Sequencing was done on a sample of peripheral blood. This TCR was recovered from a human donor in a cohort sampled during active COVID-19.

Written as DNA, the CDR3 is TGTGCCAGCAGTCCAAATTTAGCGGGAGCCTCCTACGAGCAGTACTTC. Its translation: CASSPNLAGASYEQYF. The rearrangement joins TRBV4-2 to TRBJ2-7, with TRBD2 matching 9 bases. The length of the CDR3 is 16 residues. The V and J ends lost 6 bases and 0 bases, in that order; junction bases with no gene match: 9. Per the germline V gene, CDR1 is LGHNA and CDR2 is YNFKEQ.